These 12 T cell receptor beta chains share one sample of origin, sequenced in a study of blood T cell repertoires in COVID-19. Only in-frame clones appear in the TCRdb table, and some are missing; sequencing was by immunoSEQ multiplex PCR. Of about 170,000 clones listed, about 90% were seen once; the top ten hold nearly 5%. The sequencing input was peripheral blood. These TCRs come from a man aged 25 to 40 with COVID-19, enrolled during active disease.

V usage is TRBV7-9 and J usage is TRBJ2-1, with D perhaps matching TRBD1 (6 bases). V gave up 2 bases and J gave up 7 bases, with 15 bases separating them. The CDR3 extends over 15 amino acids. Germline V gives CDR1 SEHNR, CDR2 FQNEAQ (reference sequence). CDR3 loop: CASSLPTGNSNEQFF. The CDR3 nucleotides are TGTGCCAGCAGCTTACCGACAGGTAATTCGAATGAGCAGTTCTTC.

V usage is TRBV4-2 and J usage is TRBJ2-7; D is perhaps TRBD2 (6 bases). The CDR3 is 16 amino acids. V dropped 0 bases and J dropped 7 bases, with 19 bases sitting between them. Per the germline V gene, CDR1 is LGHNA and CDR2 is YNFKEQ. CDR3 sequence: CASSQDRRTNPWEQYF. The CDR3 DNA sequence: TGTGCCAGCAGCCAAGATCGACGGACTAACCCCTGGGAGCAGTACTTC.

This clone has just one count. This sequence joins TRBV19 and TRBJ2-5, with a possible D match to TRBD2 (6 bases). The V gene lost 1 base and the J gene lost 5 bases, with 14 bases spanning the gap. The CDR3 totals 15 residues. In germline, CDR1 is LNHDA, CDR2 SQIVND (reference sequence). The CDR3 region has the DNA TGTGCCAGTAGTATAGTACGCGGGGCCGGGGAGACCCAGTACTTC. It encodes CASSIVRGAGETQYF.

This rearrangement joins TRBV7-8 to TRBJ2-7; 8 positions match TRBD1. The CDR3 consists of 13 residues. Germline CDR1 reads SGHVS; CDR2 reads FQNEAQ. Trimming removed 5 bases from V and 4 bases from J; junction bases left unmatched: 4. CDR3 sequence: CASSVDREYEQYF. The CDR3 DNA follows: TGTGCCAGCAGCGTGGACAGGGAATACGAGCAGTACTTC.

The rearrangement joins TRBV19 to TRBJ1-1, with D unclear. V lost 9 bases and J 0 bases, leaving 11 bases between the germline ends. There are 13 residues in the CDR3. CDR1 and CDR2 from the germline V gene are LNHDA and SQIVND (reference sequence). CDR3 nucleotides: TGTGCCAGCGCTAAATCCATGAACACTGAAGCTTTCTTT. Residues: CASAKSMNTEAFF.

The chain has TRBV7-2 and TRBJ1-5; 9 positions agree with TRBD1. This CDR3 has 14 amino acids. V lost 1 base and J lost 6; bases outside the gene matches: 1. Germline V gene data show CDR1 as SGHTA and CDR2 as FQGNSA. CDR3 protein: CASSLDRGPQPQHF. The DNA for the CDR3 is TGTGCCAGCAGCTTAGACAGGGGGCCTCAGCCCCAGCATTTT.

This sequence joins TRBV21-1 and TRBJ2-7; whether TRBD1, the table's D call, matches the DNA was not checked. TRBV21-1 is a documented pseudogene. This CDR3 spans 15 amino acids. The CDR3 reads CASSKARQGISEQYF. DNA for the CDR3: TGTGCCAGCAGCAAAGCGAGGCAGGGGATCTCCGAGCAGTACTTC.

This clone was recorded only once. CDR3 DNA sequence: TGTGCCAGCAGTCTGACGCCGGGACAGGGGCTTCAGCCCCAGCATTTT. Protein product: CASSLTPGQGLQPQHF. This chain joins TRBV28 and TRBJ1-5; 10 nucleotides align to TRBD1. From germline, CDR1 is MDHEN and CDR2 SYDVKM. The J segment lost 6 bases and the V segment lost 5 bases, leaving 10 bases of the junction unmatched. This CDR3 has 16 residues.

The table lists this clone with a few counts. The genes are TRBV5-6 and TRBJ1-1, with TRBD1 matching over 9 bases. Unmatched junction bases numbered 6, after V lost 2 bases and J lost 10 bases. CDR3 length equals 13 residues. Germline CDR1 is SGHDT and CDR2 is YYEEEE. CDR3 bases: TGTGCCAGCAGCTTACCGGGACAGGGCCTAGCTTTCTTT. Residues: CASSLPGQGLAFF.

A single count supports this clone. V usage is TRBV4-3 and J usage is TRBJ2-6, with D hard to call. Trimming left V 1 base short and J 1 base short, with 8 bases between. Germline V gene lookup returns CDR1 LGHNA and CDR2 YSLEER. CDR3 length: 16 amino acids. The CDR3 is CASSQGTESGANVLTF. For the CDR3, the DNA is TGCGCCAGCAGCCAAGGAACAGAGTCTGGGGCCAACGTCCTGACTTTC.

This chain links TRBV27 with TRBJ1-1; 12 bases fit TRBD1. The CDR3 contains 17 residues. Germline V gives CDR1 MNHEY, CDR2 SMNVEV (reference sequence). V shed 6 bases and J 5 bases; nucleotides not matched to a gene: 13. The CDR3 reads CASRILTGQGARTEAFF. Here the CDR3 DNA reads TGTGCCAGCAGAATTCTGACGGGACAGGGGGCGAGAACTGAAGCTTTCTTT.

The J gene is TRBJ2-7, the V gene TRBV5-5, with 7 nucleotides matching TRBD1. Germline lookup yields CDR1 SGHKS and CDR2 YYEKEE (reference sequence). J was trimmed by 3 bases and V by 4 bases; bases with no gene match: 10. CDR3 size: 15 residues. The CDR3 bases are TGTGCCAGCAGCGCCGGGACAGATAAAATCTACGAGCAGTACTTC. Translated: CASSAGTDKIYEQYF.